The present T cell receptor (beta chain) was sequenced within a study of CD8+CD57+ T cells in acquired aplastic anemia. CDR3 and TCR beta VDJ profiling relied on genomic DNA as the template. MiXCR was run by TCRdb on the reads, yielding one entry per CDR3 protein. This sample has about 160,000 distinct CDR3 sequences; approximately 44% occur once, and the top ten carry approximately 1%. There are 14 residues in the CDR3. Trimming pared 1 base from V and 10 bases from J, leaving 11 bases between. The sample consisted of sorted CD4+, CD8+, or CD8+CD57+ T cells (not recorded which) from PBMCs. The receptor was isolated from a human donor in good health. The chain links TRBV12-3 or TRBV12-4 to TRBJ1-6, with D hard to call. The CDR3 DNA reads as TGTGCCAGCAGTTTAGAAGGGTCCTCGTCACCCCTCCACTTT. Encoded protein: CASSLEGSSSPLHF.